This is a list of T cell receptor beta chains from one sample in a study of cytotoxic CD8 clonotypes in ibrutinib-treated CLL. TCRdb's copy holds only in-frame clones and misses some; the assay was immunoSEQ multiplex PCR. The data hold about 130,000 clones, with roughly 83% observed a single time. The input for sequencing was PBMCs, taken after 12 months of ibrutinib treatment. These receptors all come from a human donor with chronic lymphocytic leukemia. Both conserved end residues are part of each CDR3. The D gene is left open where the match is weak. Clone size appears in some rows only: once, few, many, or a class for an expanded clone.

TRBV15	16	TRBD2	TRBJ2-7	NA	TGTGCCACCAGCAGAGATGATATAGCGGGAGAGTACGAGCAGTACTTC	CATSRDDIAGEYEQYF
TRBV7-7	18	TRBD2	TRBJ2-1	NA	TGTGCCAGCAGCTTCCTAATAGCGGGAGCGGGGACCTACAATGAGCAGTTCTTC	CASSFLIAGAGTYNEQFF
TRBV28	15	TRBD1	TRBJ2-1	NA	TGTGCCAGCAGCCCAGACAGGGGTCGGTCCAATGAGCAGTTCTTC	CASSPDRGRSNEQFF
TRBV10-3	15	TRBD2	TRBJ2-1	NA	TGTGCCATCAGTAGAGGGACTAGCGGAGCCTTCTGGGCGGTCTTC	CAISRGTSGAFWAVF
TRBV7-6	15	NA	TRBJ2-1	NA	TGTGCCAGCAGCTTTGTCACTAGTGGGCCGCATGAGCAGTTCTTC	CASSFVTSGPHEQFF
TRBV4-3	20	NA	TRBJ2-7	once	TGCGCCAGCAGCCAAGAAAAGGGTTCTCGAAGCCGTCCCAGTCCCTACGAGCAGTACTTC	CASSQEKGSRSRPSPYEQYF
TRBV6-5	12	NA	TRBJ1-5	NA	TGTGCCAGCCGGGGTGGCAATCAGCCCCAGCATTTT	CASRGGNQPQHF
TRBV9	14	TRBD2	TRBJ2-5	NA	TGTGCCAGCAGCGTAGCTAGCGGGAGGCAGACCCAGTACTTC	CASSVASGRQTQYF
TRBV6-1	17	TRBD2	TRBJ2-2	NA	TGTGCCAGCAGTGAAGAGGGACTAGCGGGAGGGACCGGGGAGCTGTTTTTT	CASSEEGLAGGTGELFF
TRBV9	15	NA	TRBJ2-7	NA	TGTGCCAGCAGCGTAGAGGGGGGACCCTCCTACGAGCAGTACTTC	CASSVEGGPSYEQYF
TRBV6-6	13	TRBD1	TRBJ2-7	NA	TGTGCCAGCAGTTACGGTCCGACAGGGTTGGGGTACTTC	CASSYGPTGLGYF
TRBV5-4	13	NA	TRBJ2-7	few	TGTGCCAGCAGCTTGGGCCGGAGCTACGAGCAGTACTTC	CASSLGRSYEQYF
TRBV4-3	14	TRBD1	TRBJ2-7	NA	TGCGCCAGCAGCCAGCAACAGGGGCTGTACGAGCAGTACTTC	CASSQQQGLYEQYF
TRBV5-6	16	TRBD2	TRBJ2-2	once	TGTGCCAGCAGCTTGGTCCAGCGGGGATACACCGGGGAGCTGTTTTTT	CASSLVQRGYTGELFF
TRBV7-8	14	TRBD1	TRBJ1-5	NA	TGTGCCAGCAGCAAGGGACAGGGGAATCAGCCCCAGCATTTT	CASSKGQGNQPQHF
TRBV11-2	17	NA	TRBJ2-1	NA	TGTGCCAGCAGCCCTTCGGGTACTAGGAACTCCTACAATGAGCAGTTCTTC	CASSPSGTRNSYNEQFF
TRBV7-8	15	TRBD1	TRBJ1-1	NA	TGTGCCAGCAGCTCTCGACAGGGTCAGTCCGCTGAAGCTTTCTTT	CASSSRQGQSAEAFF
TRBV4-1	16	TRBD1	TRBJ1-2	once	TGCGCCAGCAGCCAAGGTCTGCAGGGGGCTGACTATGGCTACACCTTC	CASSQGLQGADYGYTF
TRBV9	12	NA	TRBJ1-5	few	TGTGCCAGCGGGTTGGCGAATCAGCCCCAGCATTTT	CASGLANQPQHF
TRBV29-1	15	NA	TRBJ1-2	NA	TGCAGCGCTGATGGTTCGGGCTTGACTAACTATGGCTACACCTTC	CSADGSGLTNYGYTF
TRBV4-3	15	TRBD1	TRBJ2-5	NA	TGCGCCAGCAGCCAAGCCGACAGGGACCAAGAGACCCAGTACTTC	CASSQADRDQETQYF
TRBV13	14	NA	TRBJ2-7	NA	TGTGCCAGCAGCTTAACTCTTGTCTCCTACGAGCAGTACTTC	CASSLTLVSYEQYF
TRBV29-1	13	NA	TRBJ1-1	NA	TGCAGCGGCCTGACAGGATCGAACACTGAAGCTTTCTTT	CSGLTGSNTEAFF
TRBV4-3	14	NA	TRBJ1-2	few	TGCGCCAGCAGCCTTGAGACCGAGTCCGGCGGCTACACCTTC	CASSLETESGGYTF
TRBV13	16	NA	TRBJ2-1	NA	TGTGCCAGCAGCCCAACTCACCGGGGCCTGGGCCATGAGCAGTTCTTC	CASSPTHRGLGHEQFF
TRBV7-2	15	NA	TRBJ2-7	NA	TGTGCCAGCAGCCCCAGGGACCCTGGGATCTACGAGCAGTACTTC	CASSPRDPGIYEQYF
TRBV15	15	NA	TRBJ2-7	NA	TGTGCCACCAGCAGAGATTGGGGCACCAACTACGAGCAGTACTTC	CATSRDWGTNYEQYF
TRBV11-2	15	NA	TRBJ1-2	NA	TGTGCCAGCAGCTTAGGAGGGAGGCGTAACTATGGCTACACCTTC	CASSLGGRRNYGYTF
TRBV7-8	14	NA	TRBJ2-5	few	TGTGCCAGCAGCCCATGGCCTAGCGCGGAGACCCAGTACTTC	CASSPWPSAETQYF
TRBV11-3	17	TRBD1	TRBJ2-5	few	TGTGCCAGCAGCTCGGGAAAGGGGAGCAGGGGGCATCGGACCCAGTACTTC	CASSSGKGSRGHRTQYF
TRBV7-2	13	TRBD1	TRBJ1-1	NA	TGTGCCGGTCACAGGGGACCTAACACTGAAGCTTTCTTT	CAGHRGPNTEAFF
TRBV11-1	15	TRBD2	TRBJ2-1	NA	TGTGCCAGCAGCTTAGTAGGGACTAGCCTCAATGAGCAGTTCTTC	CASSLVGTSLNEQFF
TRBV7-2	19	TRBD2	TRBJ2-1	once	TGTGCCAGCAGCTTCCCTAGCGGGAGGAAACTCAGCTCCTACAATGAGCAGTTCTTC	CASSFPSGRKLSSYNEQFF
TRBV11-2	16	NA	TRBJ1-1	NA	TGTGCCAGCAGCTTAAACAGGGTTGCTCGGAACACTGAAGCTTTCTTT	CASSLNRVARNTEAFF
TRBV5-1	14	NA	TRBJ2-6	NA	TGCGCCAGCAGGCTATACTCTGGGGCCAACGTCCTGACTTTC	CASRLYSGANVLTF
TRBV6-1	11	NA	TRBJ2-7	NA	TGTGCCAGCAGTGAGCCCTACGAGCAGTACTTC	CASSEPYEQYF
TRBV9	17	TRBD2	TRBJ2-7	NA	TGTGCCAGCAGCGTAGGGGTTGGCGGGAGCCCCTCCTACGAGCAGTACTTC	CASSVGVGGSPSYEQYF